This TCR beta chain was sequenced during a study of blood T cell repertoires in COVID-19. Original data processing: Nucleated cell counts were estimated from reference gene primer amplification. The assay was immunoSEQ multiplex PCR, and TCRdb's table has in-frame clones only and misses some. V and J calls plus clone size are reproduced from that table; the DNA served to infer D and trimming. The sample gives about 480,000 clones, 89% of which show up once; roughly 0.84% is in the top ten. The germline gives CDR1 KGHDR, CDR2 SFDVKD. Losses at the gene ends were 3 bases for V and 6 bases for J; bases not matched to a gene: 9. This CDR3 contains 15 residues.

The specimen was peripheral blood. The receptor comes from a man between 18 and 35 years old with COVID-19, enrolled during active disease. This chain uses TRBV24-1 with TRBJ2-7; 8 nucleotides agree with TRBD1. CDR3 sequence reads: CATSDTGTGRSEQYF. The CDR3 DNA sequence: TGTGCCACCAGTGATACCGGGACAGGTAGGAGCGAGCAGTACTTC.